The present T cell receptor beta chain was sequenced within a study of shared clonotypes between healthy human individuals. Assay execution took place at the deep level. The assay was immunoSEQ multiplex PCR, and TCRdb's table has in-frame clones only and misses some. The repertoire includes around 2,100,000 clones, about 95% of them detected once, and 1.2% sits in the top ten. CD45RO-negative cells were positively selected for CCR7, leaving out terminally differentiated effector memory CD45RA+ cells. The donor cohort consisted entirely of Caucasian adults residing in Nashville, Tennessee. Per the germline V gene, CDR1 is MNHEY and CDR2 is SMNVEV (reference sequence). The V and J ends lost 5 bases and 4 bases respectively, with 17 bases between them. There are 15 residues in the CDR3. For this clone: The antigen remains unidentified.

Points from the study as a whole: Shared across several donors were 5% to 6% of the naive CD4 clonotypes.

The sequence derives from a man between 18 and 29 years old in good health. The V call is TRBV27, the J call TRBJ1-1; D perhaps matches TRBD1 (5 bases). Input material: naive CD8+ T cells sorted from blood. CDR3 nucleotide sequence: TGTGCCAGCAGTCCTCAGTCGTTGGGGGGCACTGAAGCTTTCTTT. Its translation: CASSPQSLGGTEAFF.